This T cell receptor beta chain is from a study of shared clonotypes between healthy human individuals. Notes on the study in general: Sorted-subset sequencing was shown by rarefaction to be incomplete despite large depth. Lower generation probabilities were found for non-shared clonotypes than for those shared by all four donors.

Germline CDR1 is GTSNPN and CDR2 is SVGIG (reference sequence). The CDR3 has 13 residues. V trimming: 4 bases; J trimming: 6 bases; junction bases outside the gene matches: 6. Sequencing used immunoSEQ multiplex PCR; TCRdb keeps in-frame clones, though not all of them. The table shows about 1.1 million clones, with 70% to 80% occurring only once. A note on this clone: Its antigen is unidentified.

The V gene is TRBV30, the J gene TRBJ1-2; 9 bases agree with TRBD1. The specimen sequenced was memory CD4+ T cells from PBMCs. Indicated subset: CD45RA-negative fraction. The TCR originated in a man younger than 35 in good health. Some clones in this sample may be carry-over from other donors' samples. CDR3 loop: CAWTFDRGDGYTF. DNA of the CDR3: TGTGCCTGGACCTTCGACAGGGGGGATGGCTACACCTTC.